A selection of T cell receptor beta chains follows, all from one sample in a study of identifying expanded T cells in peripheral blood. Profiled with immunoSEQ multiplex PCR; TCRdb holds only in-frame clones, not every one. The repertoire holds more than 75,000 clones, with around nine tenths as singletons. Sequencing used blood. The receptor source for this set is a person between 18 and 75 years old in good health. CDR3s include the opening cysteine and the closing phenylalanine or tryptophan. D genes are given only for firm matches. Clone size is shown for a subset of rows, as once, few, many or a class of expanded clone.

d_call | j_call | clone_size | v_call | cdr3_aa | cdr3_nt
TRBD1 | TRBJ1-2 | . | TRBV6-5 | CASSYGTGGGYTF | TGTGCCAGCAGTTATGGGACAGGGGGCGGCTACACCTTC
. | TRBJ2-2 | . | TRBV7-3 | CASSLTGLGTGELFF | TGTGCCAGCAGCTTAACGGGGCTAGGGACCGGGGAGCTGTTTTTT
TRBD1 | TRBJ1-1 | . | TRBV19 | CASNPPGGRTEAFF | TGTGCCAGTAACCCCCCAGGGGGAAGGACTGAAGCTTTCTTT
. | TRBJ2-5 | . | TRBV6-5 | CASRGLETQYF | TGTGCCAGCCGGGGATTGGAGACCCAGTACTTC
. | TRBJ2-2 | . | TRBV7-2 | CASTTGPISATNTGELFF | TGTGCCAGCACCACCGGACCCATTAGCGCTACGAACACCGGGGAGCTGTTTTTT
TRBD2 | TRBJ2-7 | . | TRBV6-1 | CASSATSGSSYEQYF | TGTGCCAGCAGTGCTACTAGCGGGAGTTCCTACGAGCAGTACTTC
. | TRBJ1-1 | . | TRBV6-1 | CASGLKGLIAFF | TGTGCCAGCGGCCTGAAGGGTTTAATAGCTTTCTTT
. | TRBJ2-4 | . | TRBV5-4 | CASSLRGHSKNIQYF | TGTGCCAGCAGCTTGAGAGGCCACTCCAAAAACATTCAGTACTTC
TRBD2 | TRBJ2-7 | . | TRBV27 | CASSVGTSGYEQYF | TGTGCCAGCAGTGTCGGGACTAGCGGATACGAGCAGTACTTC
. | TRBJ2-7 | once | TRBV30 | CAWSVLHGASSYEQYF | TGTGCCTGGAGTGTACTCCACGGGGCCTCCTCCTACGAGCAGTACTTC
TRBD2 | TRBJ2-1 | once | TRBV11-3 | CASSLRLAGGYNEQFF | TGTGCCAGCAGCTTGAGACTAGCGGGGGGCTACAATGAGCAGTTCTTC
. | TRBJ2-2 | few | TRBV7-9 | CASSLVVANGELFF | TGTGCCAGCAGCCTAGTGGTTGCTAACGGGGAGCTGTTTTTT
TRBD2 | TRBJ2-7 | . | TRBV7-2 | CASSASAGVYEQYF | TGTGCCAGCAGCGCTTCAGCGGGAGTTTACGAGCAGTACTTC
. | TRBJ2-2 | . | TRBV28 | CASSLTGTGELFF | TGTGCCAGCAGTTTAACAGGGACCGGGGAGCTGTTTTTT
TRBD2 | TRBJ2-1 | many | TRBV9 | CASSVMRQPGGANNEQFF | TGTGCCAGCAGCGTAATGAGACAGCCGGGAGGGGCTAACAATGAGCAGTTCTTC
TRBD2 | TRBJ2-5 | . | TRBV30 | CAWSPPKLSGRARTQYF | TGTGCCTGGAGTCCACCCAAACTTAGCGGGAGGGCTAGGACCCAGTACTTC
TRBD2 | TRBJ2-3 | once | TRBV6-4 | CASSDGSGSTDTQYF | TGTGCCAGCAGTGACGGTAGCGGGAGCACAGATACGCAGTATTTT
. | TRBJ1-1 | . | TRBV6-5 | CASTPESGYTEAFF | TGTGCCAGCACCCCCGAGTCGGGGTACACTGAAGCTTTCTTT
. | TRBJ2-7 | . | TRBV7-2 | CASSLSIAGLAYEQYF | TGTGCCAGCAGCTTATCAATCGCGGGTCTCGCCTACGAGCAGTACTTC
. | TRBJ2-1 | few | TRBV6-4 | CASSDSIRWGAYNEQFF | TGTGCCAGCAGTGACTCGATTCGGTGGGGGGCCTACAATGAGCAGTTCTTC
. | TRBJ2-3 | . | TRBV14 | CASSQAGVAYTQYF | TGTGCCAGCAGCCAAGCCGGGGTCGCATATACGCAGTATTTT
TRBD1 | TRBJ1-1 | . | TRBV9 | CASSPTGDMNTEAFF | TGTGCCAGCAGCCCGACAGGGGACATGAACACTGAAGCTTTCTTT
. | TRBJ2-7 | few | TRBV10-1 | CASSESWSGDEQYF | TGCGCCAGCAGTGAGTCATGGTCAGGGGACGAGCAGTACTTC
TRBD1 | TRBJ2-7 | . | TRBV28 | CASSLGQGYEQYF | TGTGCCAGCAGTTTAGGACAGGGGTACGAGCAGTACTTC
TRBD1 | TRBJ2-1 | once | TRBV5-4 | CASSFRGPYNEQFF | TGTGCCAGCAGCTTTAGGGGGCCCTACAATGAGCAGTTCTTC
. | TRBJ2-7 | once | TRBV4-3 | CASSQGSPWTASYEQYF | TGCGCCAGCAGCCAAGGGTCGCCTTGGACGGCTTCCTACGAGCAGTACTTC
TRBD1 | TRBJ2-2 | . | TRBV4-3 | CASSPGTGNTGELFF | TGCGCCAGCAGCCCTGGGACAGGGAACACCGGGGAGCTGTTTTTT
TRBD1 | TRBJ2-1 | once | TRBV19 | CASTLAGTGTNEQFF | TGTGCCAGTACCTTAGCCGGGACAGGGACCAATGAGCAGTTCTTC
. | TRBJ1-1 | . | TRBV27 | CASSLLGTETEAFF | TGTGCCAGCAGTTTGCTGGGGACGGAGACTGAAGCTTTCTTT
TRBD1 | TRBJ2-1 | . | TRBV5-1 | CASEGGPNNEQFF | TGCGCCAGCGAAGGGGGCCCTAACAATGAGCAGTTCTTC
. | TRBJ1-4 | . | TRBV2 | CASRERLQGELFF | TGTGCCAGCAGGGAGAGACTTCAGGGAGAACTGTTTTTT